This entry features one T cell receptor (beta chain) sequence. Only in-frame clones appear in the TCRdb table, and some are missing; sequencing was by immunoSEQ multiplex PCR. The sample has about 82,000 clones, 92% seen once. The sample comes from a study of technical replicates of blood from a few donors. This CDR3 is 16 amino acids long. V lost 6 bases and J lost 2; bases outside the gene matches: 13. Germline CDR1 and CDR2: SGHTA and FQGNSA. This chain joins TRBV7-2 and TRBJ2-7; 7 nucleotides agree with TRBD1. Sequencing input: T cells isolated from PBMCs. This TCR was recovered from a human donor in good health. This CDR3 is CASSYKATGHTYEQYF. CDR3 DNA sequence: TGTGCCAGCAGTTACAAAGCGACAGGGCATACCTACGAGCAGTACTTC.